This T cell receptor (beta chain) was retrieved from a study of cytomegalovirus exposure and HLA in healthy donors. PCR amplification relied on 60 Vbeta primers (plus 13 Jbeta primers). Data came from immunoSEQ multiplex PCR; TCRdb stores just in-frame clones and leaves some out. The sample has more than 150,000 clones, over 75% seen once. The V gene's germline CDR1 is WSHSY and CDR2 SAAADI. The CDR3 length is 14 residues. With 6 bases clipped from V and 1 base from J, the junction kept 5 bases outside the gene matches. This clonotype originated in a girl in the first two years of life in good health and CMV-seronegative. The chain carries TRBV10-2 and TRBJ2-5, with TRBD1 matching over 7 bases. Input material: PBMCs. The chain's CDR3 is CASRSWDSQETQYF. Written as DNA, the CDR3 is TGCGCCAGCAGGTCCTGGGACAGCCAAGAGACCCAGTACTTC.